The 14 T cell receptor beta chains in this list originate from one sample, sequenced in a study of T cell repertoires in cytomegalovirus infection. These receptors have no known antigen. Each CDR3 protein is one row after TCRdb ran MiXCR on the reads. The sample lists about 89,000 distinct CDR3 sequences; over 25% were seen once. Sample: CD8+ T cells from cultured PBMCs, taken from culture after CMV antigen stimulation. Every receptor here comes from a human donor in good health (CMV status not recorded). Some clones in this sample may be carry-over from other donors' samples.

This clonotype is medium-sized in the sample. This chain uses TRBV12-3 or TRBV12-4 with TRBJ2-7; 9 nucleotides line up with TRBD1. V shed 4 bases, J shed 4 bases, and the junction held 2 bases outside the gene matches. This CDR3 has 13 residues. The CDR3 nucleotides are TGTGCCAGCAGTTGGGACAGGGAGTACGAGCAGTACTTC. Protein product: CASSWDREYEQYF.

The V gene is TRBV12-3 or TRBV12-4, the J gene TRBJ2-7; D is undetermined. V gave up 6 bases and J gave up 5 bases, with 11 bases separating them. This CDR3 is built from 12 residues. The CDR3 nucleotides are TGTGCCAGCAGCCCGATGATGAACGAGCAGTACTTC. Protein sequence: CASSPMMNEQYF.

V and J are TRBV7-6 and TRBJ1-2; TRBD1 is a possible D gene (5 bases). V was clipped by 5 bases and J by 7 bases, with 17 bases between them. Per germline, CDR1 SGHVS and CDR2 FNYEAQ. This CDR3 has 14 amino acids. The DNA for the CDR3 is TGTGCCAGCAGCCAAGGGACGGAGAACAGTGGCTACACCTTC. Translated: CASSQGTENSGYTF.

The table lists this clonotype with many counts. For the CDR3, the DNA is TGTGCCAGCAGTGATAGCGAAAACTACCGGACAGGGCAAGGGACCACTGAAGCTTTCTTT. This encodes CASSDSENYRTGQGTTEAFF. V is TRBV2 and J is TRBJ1-1, with 8 bases matching TRBD1. The CDR3 is made up of 20 amino acids. Germline V gives CDR1 SNHLY, CDR2 FYNNEI. With 3 bases clipped from V and 4 bases from J, the junction kept 22 bases outside the gene matches.

The chain carries TRBV28 and TRBJ1-5, with D possibly being TRBD1 (6 bases). V shed 2 bases and J shed 2 bases, with 7 bases lying between them. This CDR3 has 14 amino acids. Germline V gene sequence: CDR1 MDHEN, CDR2 SYDVKM. CDR3 coding DNA: TGTGCCAGCAGTTTACCAGGGGGCAATCAGCCCCAGCATTTT. Its translation is CASSLPGGNQPQHF.

This clonotype was seen at least ten times. The CDR3 sequence is CASSYGGWRTEAFF. The CDR3 DNA follows: TGTGCCAGCAGTTATGGGGGGTGGCGGACTGAAGCTTTCTTT. V is TRBV6-5 and J is TRBJ1-1; D may be TRBD1 (5 bases). Germline V gene lookup returns CDR1 MNHEY and CDR2 SVGAGI. The CDR3 is 14 amino acids. Trimming took off 3 bases at V and 5 bases at J, with 13 bases between the two ends.

V and J are TRBV4-1 and TRBJ1-1; no clear D gene. Trimming took off 1 base at V and 3 bases at J, with 9 bases between the two ends. Per the germline V gene, CDR1 is MGHRA and CDR2 is YSYEKL. The CDR3 runs 14 residues. CDR3 in amino acids: CASSQVGEDTEAFF. The CDR3 DNA follows: TGCGCCAGCAGCCAAGTCGGAGAGGACACTGAAGCTTTCTTT.

As to this clonotype: With a much larger clone just one base away, this may be a read error. V usage is TRBV2 and J usage is TRBJ1-2, with 7 bases identical to TRBD1. The V gene end was trimmed by 6 bases and the J gene end by 4 bases; junction bases not matched to a gene: 5. Germline-derived CDR1 and CDR2 are SNHLY and FYNNEI. The CDR3 is 13 amino acids. The CDR3 DNA sequence: TGTGCCAGCAGCTCCGGGACAGTCTATGGCTACACCTTC. This codes for CASSSGTVYGYTF.

This clonotype was found many times. V is TRBV7-2 and J is TRBJ2-1; D ambiguous. Germline assignment: CDR1 SGHTA and CDR2 FQGNSA. This CDR3 comprises 15 residues. V was cut by 1 base and J by 1 base, with 8 bases left in between. DNA of the CDR3: TGTGCCAGCAGCTTAGGCAGGATTTCCTACAATGAGCAGTTCTTC. Its protein product is CASSLGRISYNEQFF. The complete variable domain, with remaining parts taken from reference TRBV7-2 and TRBJ2-1, reads GAGVSQSPSNKVTEKGKDVELRCDPISGHTALYWYRQSLGQGLEFLIYFQGNSAPDKSGLPSDRFSAERTGGSVSTLTIQRTQQEDSAVYLCASSLGRISYNEQFFGPGTRLTVL.

This clonotype was counted between two and nine times. The chain is built from TRBV18 and TRBJ1-1; D is ambiguous. V was trimmed by 2 bases and J by 0 bases, leaving 13 bases between them. Germline CDR1 and CDR2: KGHSH and LQKENI. The CDR3 has 16 residues. CDR3 nucleotides: TGTGCCAGCTCACCAAGTGAGCTACCCATGAACACTGAAGCTTTCTTT. Protein: CASSPSELPMNTEAFF.

This clonotype occurred many times. This rearrangement joins TRBV7-8 to TRBJ2-1; D tentatively reads TRBD1 or TRBD2 (5 bases each). The CDR3 contains 15 residues. CDR1 is SGHVS and CDR2 is FQNEAQ in the germline V gene. The V end lost 1 base, the J end lost 9 bases, and 16 bases lay between the germline ends. The CDR3 is CASSLVSREWGEQFF. CDR3 coding DNA: TGTGCCAGCAGCTTAGTGTCCAGGGAGTGGGGTGAGCAGTTCTTC.

This clonotype was seen a handful of times. The chain combines TRBV29-1 with TRBJ2-3; 7 nucleotides match TRBD1. The trim removed 6 bases at V and 4 bases at J, leaving 13 bases unmatched. There are 15 residues in the CDR3. Germline CDR1 is SQVTM and CDR2 is ANQGSEA. CDR3 sequence: CSVERQGERSDTQYF. The CDR3 DNA reads TGCAGCGTCGAACGGCAGGGGGAGAGGTCAGATACGCAGTATTTT.

This chain uses TRBV6-5 with TRBJ1-1, with TRBD1 as a possible D gene (5 bases). Germline CDR1 MNHEY, CDR2 SVGAGI. The CDR3 is 16 amino acids. Trimming took 5 bases from V and 0 from J, leaving 16 bases between them. The CDR3 is CASSDMGQRMNTEAFF. CDR3 coding DNA: TGTGCCAGCAGTGACATGGGGCAGAGAATGAACACTGAAGCTTTCTTT.

The chain has TRBV4-2 and TRBJ2-5, with D possibly matching TRBD2 (6 bases). CDR3 length: 16 amino acids. Per germline, CDR1 LGHNA and CDR2 YNFKEQ. V lost 0 bases and J 4 bases, leaving 15 bases between the germline ends. The CDR3 loop reads CASSQEGPGVGETQYF. Here the CDR3 DNA reads TGTGCCAGCAGCCAAGAAGGTCCGGGGGTGGGAGAGACCCAGTACTTC.